This T cell receptor beta chain was sequenced in a study of T cells in localized non-small cell lung cancer. Points from the study as a whole: The greatest T cell clonality was found in uninvolved adjacent lung (higher than in tumor).

As for this clone: The antigen is not known.

Here immunoSEQ multiplex PCR was the method, and the copy in TCRdb shows in-frame clones only, minus some. Among over 45,000 clones, 70% to 90% were seen once, and the ten largest hold around 16%. CDR1 is SGHDT and CDR2 is YYEEEE in the germline V gene. The CDR3 runs to 15 residues. V lost 0 bases to trimming and J lost 5 bases; unmatched junction nucleotides: 6. The material sequenced was PBMCs, taken before any cancer treatment. The source of this sequence is a female donor with stage II lung adenocarcinoma. The rearrangement links TRBV5-6 to TRBJ2-7, with 9 bases fitting TRBD1. CDR3 sequence: CASSLVGTGIHEQYF. For the CDR3, the DNA is TGTGCCAGCAGCTTGGTTGGGACAGGGATTCACGAGCAGTACTTC.